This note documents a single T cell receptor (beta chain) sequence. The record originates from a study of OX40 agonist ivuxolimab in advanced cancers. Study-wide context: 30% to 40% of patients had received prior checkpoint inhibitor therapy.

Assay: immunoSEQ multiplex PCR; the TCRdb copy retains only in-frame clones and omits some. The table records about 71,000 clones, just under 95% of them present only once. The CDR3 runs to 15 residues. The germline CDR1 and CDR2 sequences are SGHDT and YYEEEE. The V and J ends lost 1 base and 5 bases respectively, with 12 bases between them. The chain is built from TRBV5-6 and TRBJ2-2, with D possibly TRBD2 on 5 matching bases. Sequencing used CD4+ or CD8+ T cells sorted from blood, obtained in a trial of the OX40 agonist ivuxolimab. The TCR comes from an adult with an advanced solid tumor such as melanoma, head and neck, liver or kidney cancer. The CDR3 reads CASSLRERWTGELFF. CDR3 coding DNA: TGTGCCAGCAGCTTGAGGGAGCGGTGGACCGGGGAGCTGTTTTTT.